The following is a TCR beta chain sequence with its context. The CDR3 length is 14 residues. Germline trimming cut 0 bases from V and 7 bases from J; bases unmatched to any gene: 3. The germline V gene encodes CDR1 SGDLS and CDR2 YYNGEE. These data belong to a study of blood T cell repertoires in COVID-19. Overall study context: Specimens from acute and convalescent COVID-19 originated in the United States, Italy and Spain.

How the authors handled the data: How many nucleated cells were present was estimated from reference gene primer amplification. Assay: immunoSEQ multiplex PCR; the TCRdb copy retains only in-frame clones and omits some. V and J calls and clone size come straight from that table; D and trimming were deduced from the DNA. The sample lists roughly 200,000 clones, roughly 85% occurring once. What was sequenced was peripheral blood. This receptor was taken from a woman older than 75 with acute or convalescent COVID-19. The gene calls are TRBV9 and TRBJ1-4, with 7 bases that match TRBD1. CDR3 sequence (DNA): TGTGCCAGCAGCGTAGACAGGGGTCGTGAAAAACTGTTTTTT. Translating it yields CASSVDRGREKLFF.